This entry features one TCR beta chain sequence. Measured with immunoSEQ multiplex PCR; TCRdb has only the in-frame clones, and not every one. Altogether about 2,500,000 clones are present, roughly 92% being singletons, with the ten largest covering around 0.14%. The data originate from a study of shared clonotypes between healthy human individuals. CD45RA+ naive and CD45RA-negative memory subsets were separated from CD4+ cells. J lost 0 bases, V lost 9 bases, and 6 bases had no gene match. The CDR3 has 15 amino acids. From germline, CDR1 is MGHRA and CDR2 YSYEKL. The material sequenced was naive CD4+ T cells sorted from blood. Regarding subset: CD45RA+ positively selected. The receptor comes from a man younger than 35 in good health. This chain uses TRBV4-1 with TRBJ1-4, with 8 bases matching TRBD1. CDR3 coding DNA: TGCGCCAGTTCGGAGACAGGGGCAACTAATGAAAAACTGTTTTTT. Its protein product is CASSETGATNEKLFF.